The next 29 T cell receptor beta chains were all read from a single sample in a study of blood T cells in healthy people across ages. Then a second PCR, running about 6 to 12 cycles, was carried out with a sample-barcoded 5' primer and a J-beta primer mix. TCRdb reprocessed the 5' RACE reads with MiXCR, giving one entry per CDR3 protein. The table lists hundreds of thousands of distinct CDR3 sequences, roughly three fifths of them singletons, with more than 25% in the top ten. Sequenced input: blood. The receptors derive from a man aged 35-49 years in good health.

The chain uses TRBV20-1 and TRBJ2-1; TRBD2 aligns across 10 bases. Germline V gives CDR1 DFQATT, CDR2 SNEGSKA (reference sequence). V shed 3 bases and J 7 bases; nucleotides not matched to a gene: 9. CDR3 length: 15 amino acids. CDR3 residues: CSASELLSGRNEQFF. CDR3 nucleotides: TGCAGTGCTAGCGAATTGCTTAGCGGGAGGAATGAGCAGTTCTTC.

This clonotype occurred a few times. The rearrangement joins TRBV20-1 to TRBJ2-4, with 14 nucleotides matching TRBD2. The CDR3 runs to 15 residues. J was trimmed by 8 bases and V by 3 bases; bases with no gene match: 6. Per germline, CDR1 DFQATT and CDR2 SNEGSKA (reference sequence). DNA of the CDR3: TGCAGTGCTAGCCGACTAGCGGGAGGGAGGGACATTCAGTACTTC. Its translation: CSASRLAGGRDIQYF.

Only a few counts were recorded for this clonotype. The rearrangement uses TRBV28 and TRBJ2-1; D may be TRBD1 or TRBD2 (6 bases each). The germline CDR1 and CDR2 sequences are MDHEN and SYDVKM. This CDR3 region has 16 residues. The germline V and J ends were trimmed by 7 bases and 9 bases, with 25 bases remaining between them. The CDR3 sequence: CASKGPDRGVRSEQFF. In nucleotides, the CDR3 is TGTGCCAGCAAGGGTCCAGATAGGGGGGTTAGAAGTGAGCAGTTCTTC.

This clonotype was seen only a few times. The V and J genes are TRBV3-1 and TRBJ2-5; D remains ambiguous. Trimming removed 1 base at V and 1 base at J, with 10 bases between. CDR1 is LGHDT, CDR2 YNNKEL, per germline (reference sequence). The length of the CDR3 is 15 residues. The CDR3 reads CASSQVGSPQETQYF. The CDR3 DNA reads TGTGCCAGCAGCCAAGTCGGATCGCCCCAAGAGACCCAGTACTTC.

V usage is TRBV29-1 and J usage is TRBJ2-1; 12 bases match TRBD2. Germline V gene sequence: CDR1 SQVTM, CDR2 ANQGSEA. The trim removed 5 bases at V and 8 bases at J, leaving 1 base unmatched. CDR3 length: 12 amino acids. CDR3 sequence (DNA): TGCAGCGTTAGGACTAGCGGGGATGAGCAGTTCTTC. Its protein is CSVRTSGDEQFF.

The rearrangement joins TRBV28 to TRBJ2-5, with 7 bases aligning to TRBD2. CDR1 and CDR2 from the germline V gene are MDHEN and SYDVKM. The V segment lost 6 bases and the J segment 11 bases; nucleotides outside the gene matches: 9. The CDR3 runs 12 residues. The chain's CDR3 is CASRTAAGEQYF. The CDR3 coding sequence is TGTGCCAGCAGGACCGCCGCGGGGGAGCAGTACTTC. The whole variable domain, remainder taken from reference TRBV28 and TRBJ2-5, is DVKVTQSSRYLVKRTGEKVFLECVQDMDHENMFWYRQDPGLGLRLIYFSYDVKMKEKGDIPEGYSVSREKKERFSLILESASTNQTSMYLCASRTAAGEQYFGPGTRLLVL.

This rearrangement joins TRBV20-1 to TRBJ2-7, with D possibly being TRBD1 or TRBD2 (5 bases each). V shed 0 bases and J shed 10 bases, with 16 bases lying between them. Germline CDR1 and CDR2: DFQATT and SNEGSKA (reference sequence). The CDR3 runs 13 residues. The CDR3 nucleotides read TGCAGTGCTAGAGATGCTCTGGGACCCCCTCAGTACTTC. This codes for CSARDALGPPQYF.

This chain connects TRBV6-6 to TRBJ1-6, with D uncertain. V dropped 1 base and J dropped 8 bases, with 6 bases sitting between them. The CDR3 length is 13 residues. The germline gives CDR1 MNHNY, CDR2 SVGAGI (reference sequence). CDR3 nucleotide sequence: TGTGCCAGCAGTTACTTAATTGATTCACCCCTCCACTTT. Translating it yields CASSYLIDSPLHF.

This clonotype is a singleton in its sample. One junction end does not reproduce the germline sequence, and a read error may be involved. This rearrangement joins TRBV6-1 to TRBJ2-3; weak D call: TRBD1 (6 bases). The CDR3 has 16 residues. CDR1 is MNHNS and CDR2 is SASEGT in the germline V gene. CDR3 amino acids: CASIPTTGSGTDTQYF. In DNA form, the CDR3 reads TGTGCCAGCATTCCGACCACAGGGAGTGGCACAGACACGCAGTATTTT.

V usage is TRBV28 and J usage is TRBJ2-3; D gene uncertain. Germline lookup yields CDR1 MDHEN and CDR2 SYDVKM. V dropped 6 bases and J dropped 1 base, with 11 bases sitting between them. The CDR3 is 14 amino acids. The CDR3 protein is CASSSWRGTDTQYF. Here the CDR3 DNA reads TGTGCCAGCAGCTCCTGGAGAGGCACAGATACGCAGTATTTT.

The chain is built from TRBV9 and TRBJ2-6; D unclear. In germline, CDR1 is SGDLS, CDR2 YYNGEE. The CDR3 extends over 15 amino acids. Trimming pared 0 bases from V and 0 bases from J, leaving 4 bases between. The CDR3 is CASSVDVSGANVLTF. The CDR3 DNA follows: TGTGCCAGCAGCGTAGACGTCTCTGGGGCCAACGTCCTGACTTTC.

The rearrangement uses TRBV6-2 or TRBV6-3 and TRBJ2-1; a weak D match, TRBD2 (5 bases). The CDR3 length is 14 residues. Germline V gene data show CDR1 as MNHEY and CDR2 as SVGEGT. V lost 7 bases, J lost 3 bases, and 13 bases lay in between. CDR3 sequence: CASMTVGDYNEQFF. As DNA, the CDR3 is TGTGCCAGCATGACGGTGGGAGACTACAATGAGCAGTTCTTC.

This clonotype showed up just a few times. CDR3 DNA sequence: TGTGCCAGCAGGAACACGTGGAGGGGGCGCCCCAGGGAGCAGTACTTC. Amino acid sequence: CASRNTWRGRPREQYF. The chain carries TRBV6-6 and TRBJ2-7; possibly TRBD1 for D (7 bases). CDR1 and CDR2 (germline): MNHNY, SVGAGI (reference sequence). V lost 6 bases and J 7 bases, leaving 25 bases between the germline ends. This CDR3 has 16 amino acids.

This clonotype was found a few times. The chain couples TRBV9 to TRBJ2-3; TRBD2 agrees at 7 bases. This CDR3 has 16 amino acids. Germline CDR1 and CDR2: SGDLS and YYNGEE. The junction had 5 bases not matched to a gene; V was cut back by 0 bases and J by 1 base. CDR3 sequence: CASSVEASGRTDTQYF. In DNA, the CDR3 is TGTGCCAGCAGCGTAGAGGCTAGCGGTCGCACAGATACGCAGTATTTT.

There are many counts of this clonotype. The chain joins TRBV24-1 to TRBJ2-1; TRBD1 matches 8 bases. J was trimmed by 4 bases and V by 3 bases; bases with no gene match: 7. CDR3 length: 16 residues. Germline loops: CDR1 KGHDR, CDR2 SFDVKD. CDR3 region: CATSDPGGSSYNEQFF. DNA for the CDR3: TGTGCCACCAGTGATCCAGGGGGCTCGTCTTACAATGAGCAGTTCTTC.

The rearrangement links TRBV20-1 to TRBJ2-1; TRBD2 aligns across 7 bases. The CDR3 consists of 12 residues. The junction had 8 bases not matched to a gene; V was cut back by 0 bases and J by 15 bases. Germline loops: CDR1 DFQATT, CDR2 SNEGSKA (reference sequence). This chain's CDR3 is CSARDAREIPFF. DNA of the CDR3: TGCAGTGCTAGAGATGCGCGGGAGATTCCGTTCTTC.

The J gene is TRBJ2-3, the V gene TRBV20-1; D remains unclear. CDR1 and CDR2 (germline): DFQATT, SNEGSKA (reference sequence). The CDR3 is made up of 12 amino acids. Trimming pared 0 bases from V and 7 bases from J, leaving 8 bases between. This chain's CDR3 is CSARDNRNTQYF. The DNA of the CDR3 is TGCAGTGCTAGAGATAATCGAAATACGCAGTATTTT.

This clonotype was observed a handful of times. The rearrangement links TRBV5-6 to TRBJ2-7, with D perhaps assigned TRBD1 or TRBD2 (6 bases each). V dropped 1 base and J dropped 0 bases, with 8 bases sitting between them. Per germline, CDR1 SGHDT and CDR2 YYEEEE. The CDR3 has 14 amino acids. CDR3 nucleotide sequence: TGTGCCAGCAGCTTGCCGGGGGCCTCCTACGAGCAGTACTTC. Protein product: CASSLPGASYEQYF.

V usage is TRBV6-2 or TRBV6-3 and J usage is TRBJ2-3; D may be TRBD1 (6 bases). The CDR3 totals 15 residues. Germline V CDR1 and CDR2: MNHEY, SVGEGT. Between the trimmed V and J ends, which lost 7 bases and 2 bases, there was a span of 16 bases. The CDR3 protein is CASNSPGHLTDTQYF. The CDR3 DNA follows: TGTGCCAGCAACTCCCCGGGACACCTCACAGATACGCAGTATTTT.

This rearrangement joins TRBV9 to TRBJ2-1; the match to TRBD2 covers 15 bases. Losses at the gene ends were 4 bases for V and 4 bases for J; bases not matched to a gene: 15. CDR3 length: 20 residues. The V gene's germline CDR1 is SGDLS and CDR2 YYNGEE. The CDR3 coding sequence is TGTGCCAGCAGCTCACGCACCGGGACTAGCGGGAGGTTTCCGTACAATGAGCAGTTCTTC. It codes for CASSSRTGTSGRFPYNEQFF.

This clonotype came up a few times. J is TRBJ1-6 and V is TRBV7-3, with TRBD1 matching 7 bases. The CDR3 sequence is 16 residues long. Per germline, CDR1 SGHTA and CDR2 FQGTGA. J gave up 0 bases and V 3 bases, and 2 bases lay outside the gene matches. The DNA for the CDR3 is TGTGCCAGCAGCTTGACAGGGAGCTCCTATAATTCACCCCTCCACTTT. Its translation is CASSLTGSSYNSPLHF. Full variable domain (remainder filled in from reference TRBV7-3 and TRBJ1-6): GAGVSQTPSNKVTEKGKYVELRCDPISGHTALYWYRQSLGQGPEFLIYFQGTGAADDSGLPNDRFFAVRPEGSVSTLKIQRTERGDSAVYLCASSLTGSSYNSPLHFGNGTRLTVT.

This clonotype turned up a few times. The chain combines TRBV4-3 with TRBJ1-6; 7 positions agree with TRBD1. Trimming cost V 3 bases and J 7 bases; bases outside gene matches: 9. Germline values: CDR1 LGHNA, CDR2 YSLEER. The CDR3 is made up of 16 amino acids. The CDR3 sequence: CASSQVQGLRNSPLHF. Here the CDR3 DNA reads TGCGCCAGCAGCCAGGTACAGGGGCTACGGAATTCACCCCTCCACTTT.

The J gene is TRBJ2-1, the V gene TRBV15, with D maybe TRBD1 (5 bases). TRBJ2-7 explains the end of the DNA better; the J call may be wrong. This CDR3 comprises 15 residues. The V gene's germline CDR1 is LNHNV and CDR2 YYDKDF (reference sequence). This CDR3 is CATSRAGSGYNEQYF. DNA of the CDR3: TGTGCCACCAGCAGGGCAGGGTCGGGCTACAATGAGCAGTACTTC.

The chain combines TRBV20-1 with TRBJ1-4; D gene unclear. This CDR3 comprises 17 residues. Trimming cost V 0 bases and J 5 bases, with 19 bases left between them. The germline V gene has CDR1 DFQATT and CDR2 SNEGSKA (reference sequence). The CDR3 protein is CSARDGVHHRKNEKLFF. DNA for the CDR3: TGCAGTGCTAGAGATGGGGTTCATCACCGTAAAAATGAAAAACTGTTTTTT.

The chain couples TRBV7-3 to TRBJ2-6; a weak D match, TRBD2 (5 bases). The CDR3 consists of 15 residues. V was trimmed by 5 bases and J by 2 bases, leaving 10 bases between them. The germline CDR1 and CDR2 sequences are SGHTA and FQGTGA. The CDR3 protein is CASSPGITGANVLTF. DNA for the CDR3: TGTGCCAGCAGCCCCGGGATAACTGGGGCCAACGTCCTGACTTTC.

The chain joins TRBV15 to TRBJ2-7, with a possible D match to TRBD2 (7 bases). The CDR3 extends over 15 amino acids. V was cut by 1 base and J by 3 bases, with 13 bases left in between. Germline CDR1 is LNHNV and CDR2 is YYDKDF (reference sequence). The CDR3 DNA is TGTGCCACCAGCAGAGGGGGGGGCGTTTACTACGAGCAGTACTTC. This sequence encodes CATSRGGGVYYEQYF.

The CDR3 region has the DNA TGTGCCAGCAGCCAAGCCAGGGACAGCACAGATACGCAGTATTTT. Amino acids: CASSQARDSTDTQYF. The gene calls are TRBV4-2 and TRBJ2-3; D tentatively fits TRBD1 or TRBD2 (5 bases each). Deletions cut 1 base from V and 0 bases from J, with 8 bases between. The germline CDR1 and CDR2 sequences are LGHNA and YNFKEQ. The CDR3 extends over 15 amino acids.

The rearrangement uses TRBV29-1 and TRBJ1-2; unclear D gene. The CDR3 loop spans 12 amino acids. Deletions cut 6 bases from V and 4 bases from J, with 12 bases between. Germline loops: CDR1 SQVTM, CDR2 ANQGSEA. The CDR3 reads CSVRTDSYGYTF. The CDR3 DNA sequence: TGCAGCGTACGGACGGATAGCTATGGCTACACCTTC.

The chain carries TRBV9 and TRBJ1-2, with D uncertain. V gave up 0 bases and J gave up 1 base, with 7 bases separating them. The CDR3 has 14 residues. Germline V gene sequence: CDR1 SGDLS, CDR2 YYNGEE. The CDR3, as DNA: TGTGCCAGCAGCGTAGACGGAAATAACTATGGCTACACCTTC. Encoded protein: CASSVDGNNYGYTF.